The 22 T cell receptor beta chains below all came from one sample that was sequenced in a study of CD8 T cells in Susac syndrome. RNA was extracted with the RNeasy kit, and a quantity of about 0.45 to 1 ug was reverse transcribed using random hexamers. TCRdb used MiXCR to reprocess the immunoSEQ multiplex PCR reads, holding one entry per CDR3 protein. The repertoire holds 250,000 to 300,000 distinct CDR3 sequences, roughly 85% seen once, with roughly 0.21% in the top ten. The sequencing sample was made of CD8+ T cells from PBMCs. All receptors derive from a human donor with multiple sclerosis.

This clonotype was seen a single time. Written as DNA, the CDR3 is TGCAGTGCTAGGACCCCAGGGCCCCCGACAGCGTTTTGGAGGTCTAGCGGAAAACTGTTTTTT. Encoded protein: CSARTPGPPTAFWRSSGKLFF. This rearrangement joins TRBV20-1 to TRBJ1-4; perhaps TRBD1 as D (5 bases). The CDR3 loop spans 21 amino acids. V dropped 3 bases and J dropped 10 bases, with 39 bases sitting between them. Germline values: CDR1 DFQATT, CDR2 SNEGSKA (reference sequence).

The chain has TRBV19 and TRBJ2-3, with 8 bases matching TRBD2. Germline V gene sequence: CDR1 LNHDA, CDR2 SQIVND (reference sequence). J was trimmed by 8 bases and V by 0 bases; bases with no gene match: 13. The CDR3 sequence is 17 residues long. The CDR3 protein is CASSIDPGLEGSGTQYF. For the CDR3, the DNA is TGTGCCAGTAGTATAGATCCGGGACTAGAGGGGTCCGGTACGCAGTATTTT.

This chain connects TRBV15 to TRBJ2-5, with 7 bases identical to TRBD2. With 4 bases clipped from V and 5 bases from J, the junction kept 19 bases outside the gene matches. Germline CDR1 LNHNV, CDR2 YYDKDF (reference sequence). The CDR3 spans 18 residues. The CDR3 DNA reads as TGTGCCACCAGCAACTCCCAGATGAGTCCTAGCGGAGGGGAGACCCAGTACTTC. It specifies CATSNSQMSPSGGETQYF. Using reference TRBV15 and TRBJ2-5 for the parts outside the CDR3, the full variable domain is DAMVIQNPRYQVTQFGKPVTLSCSQTLNHNVMYWYQQKSSQAPKLLFHYYDKDFNNEADTPDNFQSRRPNTSFCFLDIRSPGLGDTAMYLCATSNSQMSPSGGETQYFGPGTRLLVL.

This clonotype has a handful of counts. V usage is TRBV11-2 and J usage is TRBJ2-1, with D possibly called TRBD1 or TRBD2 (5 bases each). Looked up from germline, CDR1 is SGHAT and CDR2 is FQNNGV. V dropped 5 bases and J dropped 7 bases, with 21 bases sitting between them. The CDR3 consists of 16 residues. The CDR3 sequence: CASSQPVWGSKNEQFF. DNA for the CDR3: TGTGCCAGCAGCCAGCCGGTTTGGGGGAGCAAGAATGAGCAGTTCTTC. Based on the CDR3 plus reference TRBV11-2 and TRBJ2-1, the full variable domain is EAGVAQSPRYKIIEKRQSVAFWCNPISGHATLYWYQQILGQGPKLLIQFQNNGVVDDSQLPKDRFSAERLKGVDSTLKIQPAKLEDSAVYLCASSQPVWGSKNEQFFGPGTRLTVL.

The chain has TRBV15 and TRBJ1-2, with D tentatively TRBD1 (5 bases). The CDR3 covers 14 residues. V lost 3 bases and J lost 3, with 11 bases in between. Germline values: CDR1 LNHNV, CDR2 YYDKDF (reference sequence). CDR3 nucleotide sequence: TGTGCCACCAGCAGCCTCGGGACGGACTATGGCTACACCTTC. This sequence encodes CATSSLGTDYGYTF.

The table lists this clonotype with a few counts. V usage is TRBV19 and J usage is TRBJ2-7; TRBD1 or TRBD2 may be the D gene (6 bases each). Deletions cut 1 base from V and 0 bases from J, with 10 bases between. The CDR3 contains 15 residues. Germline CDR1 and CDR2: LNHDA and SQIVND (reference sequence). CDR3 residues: CASSIVGGSSYEQYF. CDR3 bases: TGTGCCAGTAGTATAGTCGGGGGCTCCTCCTACGAGCAGTACTTC. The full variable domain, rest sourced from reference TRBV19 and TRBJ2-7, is DGGITQSPKYLFRKEGQNVTLSCEQNLNHDAMYWYRQDPGQGLRLIYYSQIVNDFQKGDIAEGYSVSREKKESFPLTVTSAQKNPTAFYLCASSIVGGSSYEQYFGPGTRLTVT.

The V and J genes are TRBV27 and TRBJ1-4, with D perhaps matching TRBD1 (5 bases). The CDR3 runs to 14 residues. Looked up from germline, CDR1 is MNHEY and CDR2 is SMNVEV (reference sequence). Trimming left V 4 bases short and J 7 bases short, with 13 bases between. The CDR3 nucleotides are TGTGCCAGCAGTTCGGACACGGGCAGTGAAAAACTGTTTTTT. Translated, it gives CASSSDTGSEKLFF.

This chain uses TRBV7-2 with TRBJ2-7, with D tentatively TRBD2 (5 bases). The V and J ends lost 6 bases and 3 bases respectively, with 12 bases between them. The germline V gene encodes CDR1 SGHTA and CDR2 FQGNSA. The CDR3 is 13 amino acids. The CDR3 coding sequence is TGTGCCAGCAGTCAGTTCGGGAACTACGAGCAGTACTTC. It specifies CASSQFGNYEQYF.

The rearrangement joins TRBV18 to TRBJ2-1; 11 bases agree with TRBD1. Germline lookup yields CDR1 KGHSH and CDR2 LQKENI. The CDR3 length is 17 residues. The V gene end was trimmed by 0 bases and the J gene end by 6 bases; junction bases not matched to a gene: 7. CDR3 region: CASSPPSGQGDFNEQFF. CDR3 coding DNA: TGTGCCAGCTCACCACCCTCGGGACAGGGGGATTTCAATGAGCAGTTCTTC.

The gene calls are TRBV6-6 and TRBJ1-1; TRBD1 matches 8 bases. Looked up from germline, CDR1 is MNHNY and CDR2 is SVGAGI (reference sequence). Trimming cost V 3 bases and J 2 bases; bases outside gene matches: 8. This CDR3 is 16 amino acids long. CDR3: CASSYGRQGTNTEAFF. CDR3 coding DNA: TGTGCCAGCAGTTATGGTCGACAGGGGACCAACACTGAAGCTTTCTTT.

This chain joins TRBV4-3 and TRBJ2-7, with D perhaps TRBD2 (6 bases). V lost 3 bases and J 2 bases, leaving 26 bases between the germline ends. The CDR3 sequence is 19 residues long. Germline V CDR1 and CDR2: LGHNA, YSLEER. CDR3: CASSHGLTGSFDGTYEQYF. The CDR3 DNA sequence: TGCGCCAGCAGCCACGGACTAACGGGGTCATTCGACGGTACCTACGAGCAGTACTTC.

The CDR3 DNA is TGTGCCAGCAGCTTAGCGGTACAGGACACAGATACGCAGTATTTT. It encodes CASSLAVQDTDTQYF. The V gene is TRBV7-9, the J gene TRBJ2-3; D might be TRBD1 (5 bases). The CDR3 length is 15 residues. Germline lookup yields CDR1 SEHNR and CDR2 FQNEAQ (reference sequence). Trimming left V 0 bases short and J 2 bases short, with 9 bases between.

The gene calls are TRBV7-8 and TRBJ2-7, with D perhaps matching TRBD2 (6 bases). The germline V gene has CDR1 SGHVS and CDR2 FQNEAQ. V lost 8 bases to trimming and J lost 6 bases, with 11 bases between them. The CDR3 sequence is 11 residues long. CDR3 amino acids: CASDLGGEQYF. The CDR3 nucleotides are TGTGCCAGCGACCTGGGGGGCGAGCAGTACTTC.

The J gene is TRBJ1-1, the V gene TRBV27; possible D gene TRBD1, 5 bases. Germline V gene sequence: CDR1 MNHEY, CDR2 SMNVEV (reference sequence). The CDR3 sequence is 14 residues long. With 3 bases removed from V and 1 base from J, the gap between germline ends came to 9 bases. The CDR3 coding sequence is TGTGCCAGCAGTTTTCTACAGGCGAACACTGAAGCTTTCTTT. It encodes CASSFLQANTEAFF.

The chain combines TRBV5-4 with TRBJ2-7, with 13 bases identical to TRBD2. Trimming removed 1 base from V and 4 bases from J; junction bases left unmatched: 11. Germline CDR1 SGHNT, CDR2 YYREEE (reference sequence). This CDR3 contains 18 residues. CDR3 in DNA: TGTGCCAGCAGCTTGATGACTAGCGGGAGGTTATCAGGATACGAGCAGTACTTC. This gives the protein CASSLMTSGRLSGYEQYF.

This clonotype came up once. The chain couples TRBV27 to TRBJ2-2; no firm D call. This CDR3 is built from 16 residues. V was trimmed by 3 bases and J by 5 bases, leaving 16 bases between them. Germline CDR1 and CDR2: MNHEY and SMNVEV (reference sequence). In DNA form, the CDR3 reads TGTGCCAGCAGTTTTCCCGATCTATTATCTACCGGGGAGCTGTTTTTT. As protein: CASSFPDLLSTGELFF.

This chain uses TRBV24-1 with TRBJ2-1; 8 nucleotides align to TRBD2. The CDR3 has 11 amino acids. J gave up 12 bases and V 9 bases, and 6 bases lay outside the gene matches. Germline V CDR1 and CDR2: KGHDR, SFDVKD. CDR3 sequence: CATYGGGSQFF. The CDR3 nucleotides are TGTGCCACCTACGGCGGGGGGTCGCAGTTCTTC.

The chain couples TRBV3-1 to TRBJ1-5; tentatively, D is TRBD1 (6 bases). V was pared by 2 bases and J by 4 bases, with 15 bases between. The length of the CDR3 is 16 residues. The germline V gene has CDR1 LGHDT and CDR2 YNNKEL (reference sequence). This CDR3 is CASSQLIGQKNQPQHF. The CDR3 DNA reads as TGTGCCAGCAGCCAACTTATTGGACAGAAAAATCAGCCCCAGCATTTT.

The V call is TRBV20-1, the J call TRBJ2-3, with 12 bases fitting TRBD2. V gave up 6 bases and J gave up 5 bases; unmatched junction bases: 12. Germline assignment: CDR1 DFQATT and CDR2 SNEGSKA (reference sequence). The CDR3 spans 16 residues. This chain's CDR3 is CSAPGRLAGAGDTQYF. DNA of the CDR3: TGCAGTGCGCCGGGGAGACTAGCGGGAGCCGGAGATACGCAGTATTTT.

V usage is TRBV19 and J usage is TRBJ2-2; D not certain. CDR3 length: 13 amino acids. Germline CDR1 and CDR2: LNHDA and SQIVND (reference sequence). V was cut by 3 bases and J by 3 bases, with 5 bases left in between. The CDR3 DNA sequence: TGTGCCAGTAGTATCGCCCACACCGGGGAGCTGTTTTTT. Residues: CASSIAHTGELFF.

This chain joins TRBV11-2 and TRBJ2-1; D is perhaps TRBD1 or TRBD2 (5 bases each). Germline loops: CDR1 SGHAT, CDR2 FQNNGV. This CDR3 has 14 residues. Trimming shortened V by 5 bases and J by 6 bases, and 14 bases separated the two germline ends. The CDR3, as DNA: TGTGCCAGCAGCAGGGACCCACCGACCAATGAGCAGTTCTTC. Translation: CASSRDPPTNEQFF.

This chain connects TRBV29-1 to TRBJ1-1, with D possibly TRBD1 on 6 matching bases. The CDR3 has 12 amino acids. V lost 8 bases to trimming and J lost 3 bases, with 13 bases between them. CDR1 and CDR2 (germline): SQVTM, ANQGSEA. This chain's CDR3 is CSFRTADTEAFF. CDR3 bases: TGCAGCTTCAGGACAGCGGACACTGAAGCTTTCTTT.